This T cell receptor beta chain was sequenced in a study of shared clonotypes between healthy human individuals. A word on this clone: Its antigen is undetermined.

The naive CD8 fraction comprised CD45RO-negative cells positively selected for CCR7 and excluded terminally differentiated effector memory CD45RA+ cells. Nashville, Tennessee was home to all donors, who were Caucasian adults. The table came from immunoSEQ multiplex PCR; TCRdb's copy has only in-frame clones and leaves some out. The sample holds around 2,100,000 clones, around 96% seen once. The CDR3 sequence is 17 residues long. CDR1 SGHTA and CDR2 FQGNSA come from the germline V gene. V shed 5 bases, J shed 0 bases, and the junction held 7 bases outside the gene matches. Study outcomes and limitations: Non-shared clonotypes were found to have lower generation probabilities than the clonotypes that were shared by all four of the sorted-subset donors. Naive CD4 clonotype sharing across several donors was 4.5% to 6%. Clonotype sharing among donors likely depends on sequencing depth.

This sequence originates from a man aged 18 to 35 in good health. This rearrangement joins TRBV7-2 to TRBJ2-6; TRBD1 aligns across 7 bases. Material for sequencing was naive CD8+ T cells sorted from blood. For the CDR3, the DNA is TGTGCCAGCAGCCAGGGACAGTTGAACTCTGGGGCCAACGTCCTGACTTTC. Protein product: CASSQGQLNSGANVLTF.